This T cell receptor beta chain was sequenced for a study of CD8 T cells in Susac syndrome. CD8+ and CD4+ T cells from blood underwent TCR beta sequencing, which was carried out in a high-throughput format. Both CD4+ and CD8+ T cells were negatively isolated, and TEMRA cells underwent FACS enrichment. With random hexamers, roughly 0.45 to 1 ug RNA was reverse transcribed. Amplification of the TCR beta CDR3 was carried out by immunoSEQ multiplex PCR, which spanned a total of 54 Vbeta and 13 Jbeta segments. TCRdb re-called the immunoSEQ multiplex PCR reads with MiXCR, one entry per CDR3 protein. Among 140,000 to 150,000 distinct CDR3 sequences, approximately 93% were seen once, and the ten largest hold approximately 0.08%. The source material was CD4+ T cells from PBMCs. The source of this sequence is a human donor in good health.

The CDR3 DNA sequence: TGTGCCAGCAGTTTAGGGGGCGGGCTGGTGCCCACTGAAGCTTTCTTT. It codes for CASSLGGGLVPTEAFF. J is TRBJ1-1 and V is TRBV12-3 or TRBV12-4; maybe TRBD1 (5 bases). Trimming shortened V by 1 base and J by 4 bases, and 16 bases separated the two germline ends. The CDR3 sequence is 16 residues long.